Following are 4 T cell receptor beta chains from one sample sequenced in a study of blood T cell repertoires in COVID-19. Method: immunoSEQ multiplex PCR; TCRdb's copy keeps in-frame clones and lacks some. This table has 150,000 to 200,000 clones, around 90% appearing once. The sample consisted of PBMCs or T cells enriched from blood (not recorded which). The receptors shown here come from a woman in her late teens or twenties who had recovered from COVID-19.

V usage is TRBV7-9 and J usage is TRBJ2-2; 7 positions agree with TRBD1. Per germline, CDR1 SEHNR and CDR2 FQNEAQ (reference sequence). V shed 1 base, J shed 2 bases, and the junction held 4 bases outside the gene matches. The CDR3 covers 16 residues. The CDR3: CASSLGRGRNTGELFF. The CDR3 nucleotides read TGTGCCAGCAGCTTAGGAAGGGGGCGCAACACCGGGGAGCTGTTTTTT.

This chain uses TRBV4-1 with TRBJ2-3, with D uncertain. CDR1 MGHRA and CDR2 YSYEKL come from the germline V gene. Between the trimmed V and J ends, which lost 0 bases and 0 bases, there was a span of 10 bases. This CDR3 contains 16 residues. The CDR3 loop reads CASSQDLAVSTDTQYF. As DNA, the CDR3 is TGCGCCAGCAGCCAAGATCTGGCAGTAAGCACAGATACGCAGTATTTT.

J is TRBJ1-3 and V is TRBV2; a possible D gene is TRBD1 (6 bases). There are 15 residues in the CDR3. Germline CDR1 and CDR2: SNHLY and FYNNEI. V was shortened by 3 bases and J by 4 bases, with 13 bases between the two germline ends. CDR3 loop: CASSEARGTGNTIYF. CDR3 nucleotides: TGTGCCAGCAGTGAGGCCAGGGGCACAGGAAACACCATATATTTT.

CDR3 DNA: TGCGCCAGCAGCTTGGCCAACGGGGGCTACAATGAGCAGTTCTTC. Translating it yields CASSLANGGYNEQFF. The chain has TRBV5-1 and TRBJ2-1, with D possibly being TRBD2 (6 bases). The CDR3 spans 15 residues. CDR1 and CDR2 from the germline V gene are SGHRS and YFSETQ. The V end was cut by 0 bases, the J end by 3 bases, with 10 bases between.